This entry describes one TCR beta chain. What it binds is not known. It was with 60 Vbeta and 13 Jbeta primers that the PCR ran. The protocol was immunoSEQ multiplex PCR, while the TCRdb copy is restricted to in-frame clones and leaves out a portion. The table has 100,000 to 150,000 clones, 75% to 85% seen once. These data belong to a study of cytomegalovirus exposure and HLA in healthy donors. Study results and caveats: According to reports, the classifier identified cytomegalovirus status with high specificity and sensitivity. A previous analysis found most TCR beta V segments productive roughly 87% or roughly 30% of the time. Some V segments could not be told apart, so they were left out, TRBV6-2 and TRBV6-3 among them.

Trimming cost V 6 bases and J 4 bases; bases outside gene matches: 6. The germline gives CDR1 MDHEN, CDR2 SYDVKM. This CDR3 is built from 14 residues. The rearrangement links TRBV28 to TRBJ2-3, with TRBD1 matching 8 bases. Sequenced: PBMCs. The receptor was isolated from a female donor in good health and CMV-seropositive. CDR3 DNA: TGTGCCAGCAGGCGACAGGGGAGGTCAGATACGCAGTATTTT. Translated, it gives CASRRQGRSDTQYF.